This T cell receptor (beta chain) appears in the sequencing data of a study of CD8 T cells in ankylosing spondylitis. One entry per CDR3 protein results from TCRdb running MiXCR on the 5' RACE reads. The sample holds about 8,600 distinct CDR3 sequences, under 5% seen once. This clonotype was counted at least ten times. Its antigen is as yet unknown. The CDR3 is 11 amino acids. Germline-derived CDR1 and CDR2 are SGDLS and YYNGEE. V lost 4 bases and J 8 bases, leaving 9 bases between the germline ends. Notes on the study in general: Made up of eight highly homologous variants, a TCR beta motif appeared characteristic of ankylosing spondylitis blood. The study looked at matched synovial fluid samples from ankylosing spondylitis patients. Disease-linked clones were reported to be significantly enriched there.

The sample taken for sequencing was blood, either unsorted or a sorted T cell fraction (not recorded which). The V gene is TRBV9, the J gene TRBJ1-2; no clear D gene. The TCR was taken from a female donor with ankylosing spondylitis or in good health (not recorded which). The CDR3 spells CASSTQRGYTF. CDR3 bases: TGTGCCAGCAGCACCCAAAGGGGCTACACCTTC.